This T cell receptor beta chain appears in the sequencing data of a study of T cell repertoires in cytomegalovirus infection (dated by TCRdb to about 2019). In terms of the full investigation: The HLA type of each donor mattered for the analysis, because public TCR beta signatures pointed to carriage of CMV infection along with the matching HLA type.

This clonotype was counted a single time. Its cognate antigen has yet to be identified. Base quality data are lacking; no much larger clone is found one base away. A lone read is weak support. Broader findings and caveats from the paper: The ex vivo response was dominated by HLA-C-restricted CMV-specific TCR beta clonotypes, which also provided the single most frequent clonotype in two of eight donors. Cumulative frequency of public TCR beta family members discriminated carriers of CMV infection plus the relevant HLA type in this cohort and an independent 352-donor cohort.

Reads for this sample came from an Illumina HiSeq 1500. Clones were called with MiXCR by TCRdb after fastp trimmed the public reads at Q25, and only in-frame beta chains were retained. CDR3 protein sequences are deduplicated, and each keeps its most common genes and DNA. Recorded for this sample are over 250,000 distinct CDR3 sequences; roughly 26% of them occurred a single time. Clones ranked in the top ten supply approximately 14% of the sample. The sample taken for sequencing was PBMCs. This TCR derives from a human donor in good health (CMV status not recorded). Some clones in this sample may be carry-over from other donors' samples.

The DNA reads TGTGCCAGCAGCTTGGTGTCAGGGAGGGAGACCCAGTACTTC. This codes for CASSLVSGRETQYF. The V gene is TRBV5-5 and the J gene is TRBJ2-5; TRBD2 could be the D gene, as 6 bases match. Via the germline V gene (reference sequence), CDR1 is SGHKS and CDR2 YYEKEE. V gives up 0 bases and J gives up 5 bases, and the segment between their germline ends measures 11 bases. The CDR3 numbers 14 residues from cysteine through phenylalanine. Only the CDR3 portion is preserved as DNA: 42 bases, with reading frame beginning at the first base. The full variable domain, with segments outside the CDR3 supplied by the reference TRBV5-5 and TRBJ2-5 proteins, appears as DAGVTQSPTHLIKTRGQQVTLRCSPISGHKSVSWYQQVLGQGPQFIFQYYEKEERGRGNFPDRFSARQFPNYSSELNVNALLLGDSALYLCASSLVSGRETQYFGPGTRLLVL.